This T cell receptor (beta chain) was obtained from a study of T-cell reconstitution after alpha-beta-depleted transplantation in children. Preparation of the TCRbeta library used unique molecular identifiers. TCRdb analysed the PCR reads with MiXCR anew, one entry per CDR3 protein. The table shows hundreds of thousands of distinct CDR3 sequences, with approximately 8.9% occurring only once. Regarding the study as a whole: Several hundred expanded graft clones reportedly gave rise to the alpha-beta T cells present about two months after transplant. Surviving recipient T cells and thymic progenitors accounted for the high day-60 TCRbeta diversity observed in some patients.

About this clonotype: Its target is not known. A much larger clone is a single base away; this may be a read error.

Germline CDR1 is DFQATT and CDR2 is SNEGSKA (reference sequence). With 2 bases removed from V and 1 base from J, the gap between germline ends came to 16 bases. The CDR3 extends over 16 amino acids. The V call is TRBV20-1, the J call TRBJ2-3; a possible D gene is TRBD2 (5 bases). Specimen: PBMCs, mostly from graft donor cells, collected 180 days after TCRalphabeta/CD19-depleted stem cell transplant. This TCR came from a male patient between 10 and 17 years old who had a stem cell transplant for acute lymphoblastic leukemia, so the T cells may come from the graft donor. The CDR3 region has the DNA TGCAGTGCTAGATCCCCAGTAGCGCGTGGCACAGATACGCAGTATTTT. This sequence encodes CSARSPVARGTDTQYF.